These 2 T cell receptor beta chains came from one sample sequenced in a study of identical twins. TCRdb recomputed calls from the 5' RACE reads with MiXCR, one row per CDR3 protein. The top ten clones hold under 6.5% of a sample with about 240,000 distinct CDR3 sequences, 7.5% of them seen once. The data were also submitted as part of a second study, on yellow fever vaccine responses in identical twins.

Sequencing was performed on CD8+ T cells sorted from blood. Receptors were obtained from a woman aged 18 to 35 in good health.

The table lists this clonotype with many counts. The chain links TRBV29-1 to TRBJ1-2; 7 bases are shared with TRBD1. The CDR3 is 15 residues long. Trimming at V came to 2 bases and at J to 3 bases, leaving 9 bases not matched to a gene. Germline V gives CDR1 SQVTM, CDR2 ANQGSEA. The CDR3 DNA is TGCAGCGTTGAACAAACAGGGGTGGAGGACTATGGCTACACCTTC. Amino acid sequence: CSVEQTGVEDYGYTF.

This clonotype has only a few counts. J is TRBJ2-7 and V is TRBV20-1, with 10 bases lining up with TRBD2. The CDR3 extends over 15 amino acids. Germline CDR1 and CDR2: DFQATT and SNEGSKA (reference sequence). V trimming: 7 bases; J trimming: 4 bases; junction bases outside the gene matches: 13. The CDR3 DNA sequence: TGCAGTGTTGACCACCCTAGCGGGGGACCTTACGAGCAGTACGTC. Protein sequence: CSVDHPSGGPYEQYV.